This entry is about one T cell receptor (beta chain). Its specificity is unknown. Presence of unique molecular identifiers characterized the TCR beta cDNA libraries. Using its own MiXCR run on the PCR reads, TCRdb lists one record per CDR3 protein. The sample carries some 370,000 distinct CDR3 sequences, around 37% recorded once. These data originate in a study of post-analysis software for immune sequencing data. General study findings and limits: Normalized Chao1 diversity was significantly reduced in patients versus controls. Included in a set of roughly five TRBV segments more frequent in patients than controls were TRBV5-6, TRBV5-1 and TRBV20-1.

The V gene's germline CDR1 is MGHRA and CDR2 YSYEKL. Trimming left V 0 bases short and J 0 bases short, with 13 bases between. The CDR3 has 17 residues. The chain is built from TRBV4-1 and TRBJ2-3; D unresolved. What was sequenced was blood. This sequence was found in a girl aged 5-17 years with multiple sclerosis. The CDR3: CASSQESVPPSTDTQYF. DNA of the CDR3: TGCGCCAGCAGCCAAGAGTCGGTTCCCCCTAGCACAGATACGCAGTATTTT.